This TCR beta chain was captured by sequencing in a study of CD8+ T cells in alopecia areata (dated by TCRdb to about 2018). With respect to the entire study: Treated patients were enrolled in an open-label pilot trial of oral tofacitinib at 5 to 10 mg twice daily for moderate-to-severe alopecia areata. Tofacitinib was administered for 6 to 18 months, and 6 months of follow-up off drug were then conducted to assess delayed response and recurrence. For the treated patients, the SALT score, which quantifies what percentage of scalp surface area is affected, served as the measure of disease severity. To study T cell clonal expansion in alopecia areata, the researchers applied high-throughput TCRbeta sequencing to both the C3H/HeJ mouse model and human patients. In humans, TCRbeta sequencing was performed on scalp tissue and on sorted CD4+ and CD8+ peripheral blood T cells from healthy controls and from patients with patchy or totalis/universalis alopecia areata. Biopsies were taken from tofacitinib-treated patients at baseline and at 4 and 24 weeks of treatment, and a later scalp biopsy was taken in several of the tofacitinib-treated patients. Scalp clonality was compared among normal scalp (n=4), patchy alopecia areata scalp (n=8), and alopecia totalis/universalis scalp (n=8). RNA was obtained with the PAXgene miRNA kit for fixed scalp, the miRNeasy kit for PBMCs, and the RNeasy kit for mouse skin. TCRbeta CDR3 regions were amplified by immunoSEQ multiplex PCR using 35 Vbeta forward and 13 Jbeta reverse primers. On the study overall, not on this receptor specifically: Many expanded lesional clones persisted in scalp and blood during tofacitinib treatment, which may partly explain relapse after stopping treatment. Because the treated cohort was small and had only one nonresponder, larger studies are needed to examine links between baseline CD8+ expansion and response. Compared with normal scalp, lesional scalp, particularly in alopecia totalis/universalis, had higher clonality and more expanded CD8+ clones, which suggests antigenic drive. With tofacitinib, both scalp clonality and the number of expanded CD8+ clones among the top 100 scalp clones went down significantly. Resident alphabeta T cells in normal human skin are also sequenced, complicating scalp TCR repertoire analysis, unlike mouse skin dominated by gammadelta T cells. Shared TCR sequences between patients were less evident than in mice, which may be partly attributable to HLA diversity in the patient population.

This clone was recorded a few times. Its antigen is not yet known. The record has no base qualities; no much larger clone is one base away. Taken with the paper, the label for time point translates to: 4 weeks on oral tofacitinib. The label giving this sample's treatment or condition can be read as: oral pan-JAK inhibitor, 5-10 mg twice daily. Peripheral blood and lesional scalp punch biopsies were obtained from patients with alopecia areata. PBMCs were isolated by density centrifugation and stained for CD3, CD4 and CD8, after which CD4+ and CD8+ T cells were sorted on a FACSAria. The germline V gene (reference sequence) sets CDR1 to SGHNT and CDR2 to YYREEE. Relative to germline, V is 4 bases shorter and J is 3 bases shorter, with 14 bases between their ends. The CDR3 sequence holds 14 residues, the cysteine and phenylalanine included. Only the CDR3 DNA is retained, 42 bases long and in frame from the first base.

Preparation of the library involved the immunoSEQ multiplex PCR assay. For TCR sequencing, RNA was extracted from every sample and reverse transcribed into cDNA to serve as template. First-strand cDNA was synthesized with SuperScript III using a 2:1 mix of oligo-dT and random hexamers. A synthetic immune receptor repertoire was used to measure amplification bias, and any remaining bias was corrected computationally. On the authors' methods: Raw reads were preprocessed for error removal, and CDR3 was defined according to IMGT conventions as running from the conserved cysteine to phenylalanine. Clonality was calculated as 1 minus Shannon entropy normalized by log2 of the number of productive unique TCRs. CD4 or CD8 identity of scalp clones was inferred by cross-referencing scalp TCRbeta sequences with sorted blood CD4 and CD8 repertoires. TCRdb stores this immuneACCESS table with in-frame sequences only. Part of the clones is absent; in the studies checked, under half of the shortfall reflects unresolved V genes, and no reason is known for the rest. The V and J calls and clone size come from that table; D and trimming were worked out from the DNA. The sample table shows 130,000 or so clones, and over 60% are seen once. Clones ranked in the top ten supply 5.7% of the sample.

Sequenced here: CD4+ T cells sorted from blood, sampled at week 4, from a patient treated with tofacitinib. The chain is assembled from TRBV5-4 and TRBJ2-7; the D gene is perhaps TRBD2, from 7 matching bases. The clonotype comes from a human donor with alopecia areata. The CDR3 amino acid sequence is: CASSVRGPNYEQYF. The DNA is TGTGCCAGCAGCGTGCGGGGGCCGAACTACGAGCAGTACTTC.